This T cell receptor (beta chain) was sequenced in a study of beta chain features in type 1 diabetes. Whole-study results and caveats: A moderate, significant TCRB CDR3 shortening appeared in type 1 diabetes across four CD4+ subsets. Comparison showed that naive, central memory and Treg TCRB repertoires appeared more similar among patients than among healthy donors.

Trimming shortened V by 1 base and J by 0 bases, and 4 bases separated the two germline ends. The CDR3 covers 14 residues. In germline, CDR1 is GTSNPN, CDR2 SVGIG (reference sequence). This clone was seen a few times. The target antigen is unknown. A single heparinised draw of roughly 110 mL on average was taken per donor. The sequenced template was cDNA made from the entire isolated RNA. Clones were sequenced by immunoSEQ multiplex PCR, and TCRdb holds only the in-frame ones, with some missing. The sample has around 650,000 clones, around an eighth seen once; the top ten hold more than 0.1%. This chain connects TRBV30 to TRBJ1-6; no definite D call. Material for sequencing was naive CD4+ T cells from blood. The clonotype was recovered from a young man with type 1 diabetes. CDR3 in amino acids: CAWSGSSYNSPLHF. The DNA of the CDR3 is TGTGCCTGGAGTGGCAGCTCCTATAATTCACCCCTCCACTTT.